This TCR beta chain was identified during a study of shared clonotypes between healthy human individuals. Trimming at V came to 1 base and at J to 6 bases, leaving 14 bases not matched to a gene. CDR3 length equals 18 residues. Germline values: CDR1 MGHRA, CDR2 YSYEKL. The table came from immunoSEQ multiplex PCR; TCRdb's copy has only in-frame clones and leaves some out. The table includes approximately 2.3 million clones, about 92% detected once. This clone was counted once. This receptor was obtained from a man aged 18 to 29 in good health. Some clones in this sample may be carry-over from other donors' samples. The chain combines TRBV4-1 with TRBJ2-7; 11 bases align to TRBD2. The sequencing input was naive CD4+ T cells from PBMCs. Described subset: CD45RA+ positively selected. Here the CDR3 DNA reads TGCGCCAGCAGCCAAGGTGGTAGCGGGAGGGCCGCTTCCCTCGAGCAGTACTTC. Amino acids: CASSQGGSGRAASLEQYF.